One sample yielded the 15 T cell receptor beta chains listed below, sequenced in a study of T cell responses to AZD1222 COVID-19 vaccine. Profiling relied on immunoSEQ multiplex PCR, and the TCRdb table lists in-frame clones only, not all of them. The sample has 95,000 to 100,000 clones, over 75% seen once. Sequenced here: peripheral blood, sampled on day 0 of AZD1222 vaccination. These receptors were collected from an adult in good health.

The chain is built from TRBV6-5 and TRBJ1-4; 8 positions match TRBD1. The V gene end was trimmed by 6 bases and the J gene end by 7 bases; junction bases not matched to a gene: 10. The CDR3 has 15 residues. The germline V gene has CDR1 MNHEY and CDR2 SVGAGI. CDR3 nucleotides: TGTGCCAGCAGCTCCTCCCGGACAGGGTCTGAAAAACTGTTTTTT. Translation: CASSSSRTGSEKLFF.

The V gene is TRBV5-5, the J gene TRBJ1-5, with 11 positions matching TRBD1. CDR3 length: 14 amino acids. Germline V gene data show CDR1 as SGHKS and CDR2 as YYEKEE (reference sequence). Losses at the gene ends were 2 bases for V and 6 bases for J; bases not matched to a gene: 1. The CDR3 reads CASSFGQGAQPQHF. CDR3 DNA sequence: TGTGCCAGCAGCTTCGGACAGGGGGCTCAGCCCCAGCATTTT.

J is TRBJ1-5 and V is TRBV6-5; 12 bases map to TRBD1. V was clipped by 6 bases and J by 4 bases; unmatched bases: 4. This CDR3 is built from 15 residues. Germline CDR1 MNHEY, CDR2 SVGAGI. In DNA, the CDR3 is TGTGCCAGCAGGCGGGGACAGGGGGCAAATCAGCCCCAGCATTTT. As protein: CASRRGQGANQPQHF.

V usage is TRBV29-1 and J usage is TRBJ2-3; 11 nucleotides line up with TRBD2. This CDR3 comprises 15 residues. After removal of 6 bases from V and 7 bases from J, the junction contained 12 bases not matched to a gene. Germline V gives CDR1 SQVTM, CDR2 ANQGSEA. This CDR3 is CSVSRGSGRANTQYF. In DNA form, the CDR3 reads TGCAGCGTCTCAAGAGGTAGCGGGAGGGCAAATACGCAGTATTTT.

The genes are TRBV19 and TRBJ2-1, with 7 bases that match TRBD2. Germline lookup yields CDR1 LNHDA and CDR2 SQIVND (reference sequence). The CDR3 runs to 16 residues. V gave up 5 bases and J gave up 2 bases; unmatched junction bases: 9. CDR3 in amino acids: CASSPLGGRAYNEQFF. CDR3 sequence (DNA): TGTGCCAGTAGTCCCCTTGGGGGGAGGGCCTACAATGAGCAGTTCTTC.

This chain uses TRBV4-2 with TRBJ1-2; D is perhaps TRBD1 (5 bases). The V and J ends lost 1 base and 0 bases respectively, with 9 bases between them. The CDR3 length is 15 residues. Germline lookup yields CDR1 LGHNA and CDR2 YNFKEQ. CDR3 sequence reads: CASSQAGQPNYGYTF. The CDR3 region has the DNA TGTGCCAGCAGCCAAGCGGGGCAGCCTAACTATGGCTACACCTTC.

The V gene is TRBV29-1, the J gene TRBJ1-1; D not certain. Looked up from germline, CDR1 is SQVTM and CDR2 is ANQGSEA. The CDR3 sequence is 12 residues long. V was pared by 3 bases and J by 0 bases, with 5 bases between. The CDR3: CSVDSVNTEAFF. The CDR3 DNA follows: TGCAGCGTTGATTCGGTGAACACTGAAGCTTTCTTT.

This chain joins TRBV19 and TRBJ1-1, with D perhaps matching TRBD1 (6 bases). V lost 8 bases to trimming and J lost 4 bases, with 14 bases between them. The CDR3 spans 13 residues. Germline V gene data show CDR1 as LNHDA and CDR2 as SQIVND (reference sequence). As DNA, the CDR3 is TGTGCCAGTTCATTCTCACAGGGCACTGAAGCTTTCTTT. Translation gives CASSFSQGTEAFF.

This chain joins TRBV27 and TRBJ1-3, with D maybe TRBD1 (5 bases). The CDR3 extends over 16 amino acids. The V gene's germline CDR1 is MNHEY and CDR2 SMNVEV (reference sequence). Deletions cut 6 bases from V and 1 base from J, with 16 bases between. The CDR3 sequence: CASSFLSQGSGNTIYF. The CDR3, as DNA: TGTGCCAGCAGCTTCCTCTCGCAGGGTTCTGGAAACACCATATATTTT.

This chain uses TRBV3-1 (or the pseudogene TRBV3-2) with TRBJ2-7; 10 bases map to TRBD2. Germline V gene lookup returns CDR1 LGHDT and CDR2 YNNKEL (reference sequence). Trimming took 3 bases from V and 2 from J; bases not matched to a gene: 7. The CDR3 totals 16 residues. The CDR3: CASSHPGLASTYEQYF. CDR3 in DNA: TGTGCCAGCAGCCACCCGGGACTAGCGTCTACCTACGAGCAGTACTTC.

The CDR3 spells CAISANPLDRANYGYTF. CDR3 DNA: TGTGCCATCAGCGCAAACCCACTGGACCGAGCTAACTATGGCTACACCTTC. The chain has TRBV10-3 and TRBJ1-2, with unresolved D. The CDR3 sequence is 17 residues long. The germline CDR1 and CDR2 sequences are ENHRY and SYGVKD. V gave up 6 bases and J gave up 0 bases, with 20 bases separating them.

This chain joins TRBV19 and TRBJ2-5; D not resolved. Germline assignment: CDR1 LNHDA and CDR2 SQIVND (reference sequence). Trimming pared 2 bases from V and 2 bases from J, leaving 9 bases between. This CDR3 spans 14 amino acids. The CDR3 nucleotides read TGTGCCAGTAGTATATCGGGCAGACAAGAGACCCAGTACTTC. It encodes CASSISGRQETQYF.

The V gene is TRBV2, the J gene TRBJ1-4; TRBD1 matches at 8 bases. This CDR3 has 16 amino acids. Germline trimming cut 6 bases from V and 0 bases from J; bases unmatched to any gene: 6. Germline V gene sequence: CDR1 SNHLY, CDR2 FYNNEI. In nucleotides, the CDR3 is TGTGCCAGCAGCGAGGGGACAGGCCCAACTAATGAAAAACTGTTTTTT. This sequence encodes CASSEGTGPTNEKLFF.

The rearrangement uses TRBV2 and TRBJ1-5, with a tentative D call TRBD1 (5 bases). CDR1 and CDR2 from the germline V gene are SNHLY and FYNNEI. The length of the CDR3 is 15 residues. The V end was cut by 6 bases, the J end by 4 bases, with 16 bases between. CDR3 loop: CASRAPGTANQPQHF. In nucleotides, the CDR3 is TGTGCCAGCAGGGCGCCTGGGACTGCGAATCAGCCCCAGCATTTT.

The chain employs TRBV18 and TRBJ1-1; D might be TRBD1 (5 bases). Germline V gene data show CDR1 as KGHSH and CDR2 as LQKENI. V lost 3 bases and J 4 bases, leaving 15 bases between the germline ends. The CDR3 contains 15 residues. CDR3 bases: TGTGCCAGCTCACCGCAGGGCGCGCCAGGCACTGAAGCTTTCTTT. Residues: CASSPQGAPGTEAFF.